Included here is one T cell receptor (beta chain) sequence, with context. TEMRA cells were FACS-enriched, while CD8+ and CD4+ T cells were negatively isolated. This specimen belongs to a study of CD8 T cells in Susac syndrome. Reverse transcription of about 0.5 to 1 ug RNA was performed with random hexamers. TCRdb reanalysed the immunoSEQ multiplex PCR reads using MiXCR and keeps one entry per CDR3 protein. The sample carries about 140,000 distinct CDR3 sequences, approximately 95% recorded once. The source of this sequence is a human donor with Susac syndrome. The sample taken for sequencing was CD4+ T cells from PBMCs.

CDR3 loop: CSARGRYPYEQYF. The CDR3 DNA sequence: TGCAGTGCTAGGGGGCGGTATCCCTACGAGCAGTACTTC. This sequence joins TRBV20-1 and TRBJ2-7; D possibly corresponds to TRBD1 (5 bases). The V gene's germline CDR1 is DFQATT and CDR2 SNEGSKA (reference sequence). Trimming removed 3 bases at V and 2 bases at J, with 11 bases between. The CDR3 has 13 residues.